The present TCR beta chain was sequenced within a study of T cells in Graves' hyperthyroidism and ophthalmopathy. Study-wide results and limits: Model predictions of ophthalmopathy came a median roughly 6.4 months before onset.

RNA transcripts provided the source from which TCR beta CDR3 regions were amplified. The TCR CDR3 was amplified in a first-round RT-PCR using the HTBI primer set. A single record per CDR3 protein comes from TCRdb applying MiXCR to the multiplex PCR reads. In the table there are around 280,000 distinct CDR3 sequences, approximately 13% of which are singletons. This clonotype showed up just a few times. Its antigen remains unknown. From 10 ml of fresh peripheral blood, PBMCs were isolated. The germline CDR1 and CDR2 sequences are DFQATT and SNEGSKA (reference sequence). Trimming cost V 8 bases and J 1 base; bases outside gene matches: 4. CDR3 length equals 13 residues.

This rearrangement joins TRBV20-1 to TRBJ2-4; 8 bases agree with TRBD2. This receptor was taken from a woman in her forties with Graves' hyperthyroidism. Sequences were obtained from blood. CDR3 protein: CSSGSGAKNIQYF. DNA for the CDR3: TGCAGTAGCGGGAGTGGGGCCAAAAACATTCAGTACTTC.